This T cell receptor beta chain was captured by sequencing in a study of regulatory T cells in long-lasting Graves disease. Regarding the study as a whole: Under persistent disease, TRBV28, TRBJ1-2 and TRBJ2-5 were used preferentially.

Specified time point: newly diagnosed GD, antithyroid drugs for less than 3 months. PBMC-derived RNA was used for the TCR library. Concerning this clonotype: What it binds is not known.

Sequencing libraries for TCR beta were prepared with iRepertoire HTBI primers and Arm-PCR of CDR3 regions. TCRdb fed the multiplex PCR reads into MiXCR, producing one record per CDR3 protein. The table includes 360,000 or so distinct CDR3 sequences, about 17% detected once. Trimming removed 7 bases from V and 3 bases from J; junction bases left unmatched: 7. The CDR3 is 14 amino acids. These same records also appear under a second study, on T cells in Graves' hyperthyroidism and ophthalmopathy.

The chain is built from TRBV12-3 or TRBV12-4 and TRBJ2-7; 9 bases align to TRBD1. Material: peripheral blood mononuclear cells (PBMCs), obtained at new diagnosis, from a patient treated with antithyroid drugs. The TCR sequence derives from a woman between 18 and 29 years old with Graves disease. CDR3 loop: CASTPGQGIYEQYF. Written as DNA, the CDR3 is TGTGCCAGCACCCCGGGACAGGGAATCTACGAGCAGTACTTC.